Presented here are 13 T cell receptor beta chains from one specimen sequenced in a study of Graves' ophthalmopathy and Graves' hyperthyroidism. Using RNA transcripts, the TCR beta CDR3 regions were amplified. A first-round RT-PCR used HTBI primers, followed by a second-round multiplex PCR. MiXCR, run by TCRdb on the multiplex PCR reads, gives a single entry per CDR3 protein. The top ten clones hold more than 3% of a sample with over 650,000 distinct CDR3 sequences, under 50% of them seen once. Material: peripheral blood. The receptor set was obtained from an adult man with Graves' ophthalmopathy.

Notes on this clonotype: A much larger clone sits a single nucleotide away, making a read error possible. This sequence joins TRBV7-9 and TRBJ1-2, with D unresolved. The V gene's germline CDR1 is SEHNR and CDR2 FQNEAQ (reference sequence). The CDR3 is 19 residues long. V was pared by 5 bases and J by 3 bases, with 28 bases between. CDR3 bases: TGTGCCAGCAGCAACATTACAGAATATGCGCTCCCCAGCTACTATGGCTACACCTTC. This encodes CASSNITEYALPSYYGYTF.

This chain links TRBV6-1 with TRBJ1-4, with 9 nucleotides matching TRBD1. CDR1 is MNHNS, CDR2 SASEGT, per germline. V gave up 10 bases and J gave up 4 bases; unmatched junction bases: 13. The CDR3 has 16 residues. The CDR3 here is CAISATGQGFNEKLFF. Written as DNA, the CDR3 is TGTGCCATCAGCGCTACAGGACAGGGGTTTAATGAAAAACTGTTTTTT.

This clonotype was counted ten times or more. The chain combines TRBV9 with TRBJ1-1; 9 nucleotides line up with TRBD1. CDR1 is SGDLS and CDR2 is YYNGEE in the germline V gene. After removal of 0 bases from V and 9 bases from J, the junction contained 6 bases not matched to a gene. This CDR3 is built from 14 residues. CDR3 in DNA: TGTGCCAGCAGCGTAGGGGGACAGGGAGGAAAAGCTTTCTTT. Translating it yields CASSVGGQGGKAFF.

The chain recombines TRBV30 with TRBJ1-2; 7 positions match TRBD1. The CDR3 has 12 amino acids. With V trimmed by 8 bases and J by 3 bases, 6 bases remained unmatched. Germline CDR1 and CDR2: GTSNPN and SVGIG (reference sequence). The CDR3 sequence: CAVSQGYYGYTF. CDR3 nucleotide sequence: TGTGCCGTCTCACAGGGGTACTATGGCTACACCTTC.

This clonotype has a handful of counts. V is TRBV4-3 and J is TRBJ1-5, with 9 bases matching TRBD1. CDR3 length equals 14 residues. Unmatched junction bases numbered 2, after V lost 6 bases and J lost 2 bases. In germline, CDR1 is LGHNA, CDR2 YSLEER. The DNA for the CDR3 is TGCGCCAGCAGGCGACAGGGGGGCAATCAGCCCCAGCATTTT. This gives the protein CASRRQGGNQPQHF.

As for this clonotype: This may come from a read error, since a much larger clone is one base off. This chain joins TRBV7-9 and TRBJ1-5, with D possibly matching TRBD1 (6 bases). Germline V CDR1 and CDR2: SEHNR, FQNEAQ (reference sequence). V lost 8 bases and J lost 4, with 18 bases in between. This CDR3 is built from 15 residues. CDR3 residues: CASGQDGQRNQPQHF. CDR3 in DNA: TGTGCCAGCGGCCAAGACGGACAGCGTAATCAGCCCCAGCATTTT.

CDR3 coding DNA: TGTGCCAGCAGCCCCCTACAGCCATCCTACGAGCAGTACTTC. Translated: CASSPLQPSYEQYF. The gene calls are TRBV9 and TRBJ2-7, with D unresolved. CDR3 length equals 14 residues. The V end was cut by 4 bases, the J end by 1 base, with 12 bases between. CDR1 is SGDLS and CDR2 is YYNGEE in the germline V gene.

This rearrangement joins TRBV11-2 to TRBJ2-2; 7 bases are shared with TRBD2. V trimming: 3 bases; J trimming: 0 bases; junction bases outside the gene matches: 10. Germline CDR1 SGHAT, CDR2 FQNNGV. The CDR3 totals 18 residues. CDR3 bases: TGTGCCAGCAGCTTGTTCAGCGGGACGCCCACGAACACCGGGGAGCTGTTTTTT. As protein: CASSLFSGTPTNTGELFF.

In this sample, this clonotype turned up a few times. The J gene is TRBJ2-7, the V gene TRBV4-2, with 12 bases matching TRBD1. The germline V gene encodes CDR1 LGHNA and CDR2 YNFKEQ. The CDR3 is 16 amino acids. The ends lost 1 base at V and 7 bases at J; junction bases unmatched: 8. CDR3 bases: TGTGCCAGCAGCCAAGCTTCCGGGACAGGGGGCGATGAGCAGTACTTC. Its protein is CASSQASGTGGDEQYF.

The chain carries TRBV5-5 and TRBJ1-6, with D unclear. V lost 4 bases, J lost 0 bases, and 14 bases lay in between. The CDR3 contains 17 residues. The germline V gene encodes CDR1 SGHKS and CDR2 YYEKEE (reference sequence). Here the CDR3 reads CASSIDGPSSYNSPLHF. In DNA, the CDR3 is TGTGCCAGCAGCATCGACGGACCGAGCTCCTATAATTCACCCCTCCACTTT. Looking up the rest from reference TRBV5-5 and TRBJ1-6 gives the full variable domain: DAGVTQSPTHLIKTRGQQVTLRCSPISGHKSVSWYQQVLGQGPQFIFQYYEKEERGRGNFPDRFSARQFPNYSSELNVNALLLGDSALYLCASSIDGPSSYNSPLHFGNGTRLTVT.

The V and J genes are TRBV7-2 and TRBJ2-2, with no clear D. The CDR3 extends over 16 amino acids. CDR1 and CDR2 (germline): SGHTA, FQGNSA. V lost 0 bases and J 7 bases, leaving 15 bases between the germline ends. In DNA, the CDR3 is TGTGCCAGCAGCTTAGCCCGGGTCGGTAGTGGCGGGGAGCTGTTTTTT. Protein sequence: CASSLARVGSGGELFF. The full variable domain, with the rest looked up from reference TRBV7-2 and TRBJ2-2, is GAGVSQSPSNKVTEKGKDVELRCDPISGHTALYWYRQSLGQGLEFLIYFQGNSAPDKSGLPSDRFSAERTGGSVSTLTIQRTQQEDSAVYLCASSLARVGSGGELFFGEGSRLTVL.

This clonotype has at least ten counts. The gene calls are TRBV10-2 and TRBJ2-7; possible D gene TRBD1, 7 bases. The ends were cut back, 8 bases at V and 5 bases at J, with 13 bases in the middle. The CDR3 spans 12 residues. CDR1 is WSHSY and CDR2 is SAAADI in the germline V gene. The CDR3 region has the DNA TGCGCCAGCGGCCCCAGGGGGGACGAGCAGTACTTC. Its protein product is CASGPRGDEQYF.

This clonotype was counted between two and nine times. The rearrangement links TRBV7-9 to TRBJ2-7; 7 nucleotides line up with TRBD2. Germline CDR1 and CDR2: SEHNR and FQNEAQ (reference sequence). V was pared by 5 bases and J by 4 bases, with 5 bases of the junction left unmatched. The CDR3 has 13 residues. The CDR3 nucleotides are TGTGCCAGCAGCACGGGAGCGGGATACGAGCAGTACTTC. It encodes CASSTGAGYEQYF.